Below are 10 T cell receptor beta chains sequenced from a single sample in a study of blood T cell repertoires in COVID-19. This table comes from immunoSEQ multiplex PCR, and its TCRdb copy is limited to in-frame clones, with some not included. In the table there are tens of thousands of clones, over 75% of which are singletons. The sequenced sample was peripheral blood. These receptors were taken from a man aged 55 to 70 with active COVID-19.

The chain joins TRBV6-2 or TRBV6-3 to TRBJ2-7; the D gene is possibly TRBD2 (7 bases). Trimming left V 2 bases short and J 5 bases short, with 13 bases between. CDR3 size: 14 residues. Looked up from germline, CDR1 is MNHEY and CDR2 is SVGEGT. The CDR3 bases are TGTGCCAGCAGTTACGGGGGGGGGCTCGACGAGCAGTACTTC. This encodes CASSYGGGLDEQYF.

The chain links TRBV2 to TRBJ2-4, with D possibly matching TRBD1 (8 bases). Trimming removed 3 bases from V and 7 bases from J, with 13 bases in between. The CDR3 spans 14 residues. Germline V gene sequence: CDR1 SNHLY, CDR2 FYNNEI. DNA for the CDR3: TGTGCCAGCAGTGAGGACAGGGAGGGGAACATTCAGTACTTC. Translating gives CASSEDREGNIQYF.

V and J are TRBV11-3 and TRBJ2-1, with D unclear. The length of the CDR3 is 13 residues. Germline CDR1 reads SGHNT; CDR2 reads YENEEA. Trimming stripped 3 bases from V and 9 bases from J, with 12 bases between. The DNA of the CDR3 is TGTGCCAGCAGCTTTGTTGGTACACGTGAGCAGTTCTTC. As protein: CASSFVGTREQFF. Full variable domain (rest looked up from reference TRBV11-3 and TRBJ2-1): EAGVVQSPRYKIIEKKQPVAFWCNPISGHNTLYWYLQNLGQGPELLIRYENEEAVDDSQLPKDRFSAERLKGVDSTLKIQPAELGDSAVYLCASSFVGTREQFFGPGTRLTVL.

This chain links TRBV7-2 with TRBJ2-3, with 10 positions matching TRBD2. The CDR3 totals 16 residues. Germline CDR1 is SGHTA and CDR2 is FQGNSA. V dropped 1 base and J dropped 3; count of bases not matched to a gene: 4. CDR3 in amino acids: CASSLGKRGGTDTQYF. The CDR3 coding sequence is TGTGCCAGCAGCTTAGGGAAGCGGGGGGGGACAGATACGCAGTATTTT. The full variable domain, rest sourced from reference TRBV7-2 and TRBJ2-3, is GAGVSQSPSNKVTEKGKDVELRCDPISGHTALYWYRQSLGQGLEFLIYFQGNSAPDKSGLPSDRFSAERTGGSVSTLTIQRTQQEDSAVYLCASSLGKRGGTDTQYFGPGTRLTVL.

This chain connects TRBV5-1 to TRBJ2-5, with D possibly being TRBD1 (5 bases). Germline-derived CDR1 and CDR2 are SGHRS and YFSETQ. The germline V and J ends were trimmed by 0 bases and 4 bases, with 7 bases remaining between them. The CDR3 extends over 13 amino acids. CDR3 in DNA: TGCGCCAGCAGCTTGGAAGGGGCAGAGACCCAGTACTTC. Its protein product is CASSLEGAETQYF.

This chain uses TRBV7-2 with TRBJ2-3; 8 bases agree with TRBD2. The length of the CDR3 is 15 residues. J was trimmed by 3 bases and V by 5 bases; bases with no gene match: 7. The germline gives CDR1 SGHTA, CDR2 FQGNSA. The DNA for the CDR3 is TGTGCCAGCAGCCCGAGCGGGGGAGGGACAGATACGCAGTATTTT. Its translation is CASSPSGGGTDTQYF.

V gene TRBV3-1 (or the pseudogene TRBV3-2) combines with J gene TRBJ2-7; the match to TRBD2 covers 12 bases. After removal of 3 bases from V and 7 bases from J, the junction contained 7 bases not matched to a gene. The CDR3 is made up of 15 amino acids. Looked up from germline, CDR1 is LGHDT and CDR2 is YNNKEL (reference sequence). The DNA of the CDR3 is TGTGCCAGCAGCCAGATTGGACTAGCGGGGAGGGAGCAGTACTTC. This encodes CASSQIGLAGREQYF.

This chain uses TRBV5-1 with TRBJ2-1, with D possibly matching TRBD1 (6 bases). The CDR3 has 15 amino acids. Trimming left V 4 bases short and J 3 bases short, with 14 bases between. The germline V gene encodes CDR1 SGHRS and CDR2 YFSETQ. The CDR3 here is CASSPSGGIYNEQFF. The CDR3 DNA is TGCGCCAGCAGCCCCTCTGGGGGCATCTACAATGAGCAGTTCTTC.

The chain couples TRBV4-1 to TRBJ2-3; 10 bases fit TRBD2. The junction had 11 bases not matched to a gene; V was cut back by 5 bases and J by 0 bases. This CDR3 is 18 amino acids long. Germline V gives CDR1 MGHRA, CDR2 YSYEKL. The CDR3 region is CASSSPSGSISSTDTQYF. CDR3 coding DNA: TGCGCCAGCAGCTCACCTAGCGGGAGTATCAGTAGCACAGATACGCAGTATTTT.

The V gene is TRBV5-1, the J gene TRBJ2-3, with 10 bases identical to TRBD2. V shed 0 bases and J 7 bases; nucleotides not matched to a gene: 8. Germline V gene sequence: CDR1 SGHRS, CDR2 YFSETQ. The CDR3 contains 16 residues. The CDR3: CASSLVTSGMGNTQYF. The CDR3 coding sequence is TGCGCCAGCAGCTTGGTCACTAGCGGGATGGGGAATACGCAGTATTTT.